This entry features one TCR beta chain sequence. Its antigen remains unidentified. Clones were read by immunoSEQ multiplex PCR, and TCRdb kept only the in-frame ones, dropping some. This sample yields 40,000 to 55,000 clones, of which around 90% are seen a single time; 37% belongs to the top ten. This specimen belongs to a study of T cell responses to AZD1222 COVID-19 vaccine. Notes on the study in general: Receipt of two AZD1222 doses was followed by a rise in Spike-specific TCR breadth and depth. At 160-218 and 743-854, vaccine-associated CD4 TCRs were dominant, and they spanned spike. The number of AZD1222 recipients seropositive at baseline was only 6 or 7.

Germline CDR1 reads LNHDA; CDR2 reads SQIVND (reference sequence). The V end was cut by 7 bases, the J end by 7 bases, with 16 bases between. This CDR3 contains 14 residues. Second-dose schedules of about 4 or about 12 weeks were combined. The TCR was taken from an adult who received the AZD1222 COVID-19 vaccine. The chain uses TRBV19 and TRBJ1-4, with D tentatively TRBD1 (5 bases). Source: peripheral blood, taken 28 days after the second AZD1222 dose. DNA for the CDR3: TGTGCCAGTACCCGGGACCTGAGTGTTGAAAAACTGTTTTTT. It codes for CASTRDLSVEKLFF.